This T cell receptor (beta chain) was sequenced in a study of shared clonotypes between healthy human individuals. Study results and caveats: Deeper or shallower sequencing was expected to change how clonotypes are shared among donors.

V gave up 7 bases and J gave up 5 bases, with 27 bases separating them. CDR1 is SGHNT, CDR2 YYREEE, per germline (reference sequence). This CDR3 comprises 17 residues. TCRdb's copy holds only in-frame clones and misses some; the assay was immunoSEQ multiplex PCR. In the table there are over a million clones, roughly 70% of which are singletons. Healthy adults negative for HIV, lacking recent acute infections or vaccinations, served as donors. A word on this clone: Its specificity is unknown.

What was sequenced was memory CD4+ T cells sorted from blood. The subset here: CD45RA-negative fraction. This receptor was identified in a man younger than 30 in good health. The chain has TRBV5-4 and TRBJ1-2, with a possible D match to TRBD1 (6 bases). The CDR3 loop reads CASGSTSQGTVRYGYTF. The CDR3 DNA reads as TGTGCCAGCGGGTCAACGTCACAGGGTACAGTTCGGTATGGCTACACCTTC.